This entry lists 18 T cell receptor beta chains sequenced from one sample in a study of blood T cell repertoires in COVID-19. Method: immunoSEQ multiplex PCR; TCRdb's copy keeps in-frame clones and lacks some. The repertoire consists of approximately 150,000 clones, with around 79% occurring once and the leading ten covering about 9%. What was sequenced was peripheral blood. The receptors derive from a man aged 50 to 60 with active or convalescent COVID-19.

The V gene is TRBV19, the J gene TRBJ2-1; TRBD1 might be the D (5 bases). This CDR3 spans 14 amino acids. Germline CDR1 and CDR2: LNHDA and SQIVND (reference sequence). Trimming left V 8 bases short and J 0 bases short, with 11 bases between. CDR3 nucleotides: TGTGCCAGTCTAGACGGACACTCCTACAATGAGCAGTTCTTC. Its translation is CASLDGHSYNEQFF.

This chain joins TRBV19 and TRBJ2-7; TRBD2 agrees at 10 bases. Germline V lookup: CDR1 LNHDA, CDR2 SQIVND (reference sequence). The CDR3 is 17 amino acids. V shed 1 base, J shed 3 bases, and the junction held 9 bases outside the gene matches. The CDR3 coding sequence is TGTGCCAGTAGTATAGCCGCCCTAGCGGGAGCCTACTACGAGCAGTACTTC. Encoded protein: CASSIAALAGAYYEQYF.

The chain joins TRBV7-9 to TRBJ2-5, with 7 bases that match TRBD1. With 6 bases clipped from V and 2 bases from J, the junction kept 12 bases outside the gene matches. The CDR3 has 16 amino acids. From germline, CDR1 is SEHNR and CDR2 FQNEAQ (reference sequence). The CDR3 loop reads CASRLGVTGRQETQYF. CDR3 nucleotides: TGTGCCAGCAGGTTGGGGGTGACAGGGCGGCAAGAGACCCAGTACTTC.

This chain connects TRBV15 to TRBJ2-5, with 8 bases that match TRBD2. The CDR3 runs to 16 residues. In germline, CDR1 is LNHNV, CDR2 YYDKDF (reference sequence). Losses at the gene ends were 0 bases for V and 4 bases for J; bases not matched to a gene: 7. DNA of the CDR3: TGTGCCACCAGCAGAGAAAGGACTAGCTTTTTAGAGACCCAGTACTTC. It yields the protein CATSRERTSFLETQYF.

As DNA, the CDR3 is TGCGCCAGCAGCTTGGAGGGACAGGGGTTTCTTGAGCAGTTCTTC. Encoded protein: CASSLEGQGFLEQFF. The V and J genes are TRBV5-1 and TRBJ2-1, with 10 bases that match TRBD1. V dropped 0 bases and J dropped 9; count of bases not matched to a gene: 6. Germline CDR1 is SGHRS and CDR2 is YFSETQ. This CDR3 is 15 amino acids long.

This clone was counted between two and nine times. The gene calls are TRBV2 and TRBJ2-3, with D possibly matching TRBD2 (5 bases). V was cut by 3 bases and J by 4 bases, with 20 bases left in between. From germline, CDR1 is SNHLY and CDR2 FYNNEI. The CDR3 loop spans 17 amino acids. CDR3 sequence: CASSDPVEGIIPDTQYF. The DNA of the CDR3 is TGTGCCAGCAGTGATCCGGTTGAGGGTATAATCCCAGATACGCAGTATTTT.

The chain links TRBV7-9 to TRBJ2-7; the D gene is possibly TRBD2 (6 bases). The CDR3 runs to 16 residues. Germline-derived CDR1 and CDR2 are SEHNR and FQNEAQ (reference sequence). The V end lost 5 bases, the J end lost 5 bases, and 22 bases lay between the germline ends. For the CDR3, the DNA is TGTGCCAGCAGCCCCCGCTCCAGCGGGTTCGTCCACGAGCAGTACTTC. It is translated as CASSPRSSGFVHEQYF.

This clone was observed once. V usage is TRBV2 and J usage is TRBJ2-1; TRBD1 matches 9 bases. V lost 1 base and J lost 1; bases outside the gene matches: 5. The CDR3 loop spans 17 amino acids. The V gene's germline CDR1 is SNHLY and CDR2 FYNNEI. DNA of the CDR3: TGTGCCAGCAGTGAAGGTAGGACAGGGGAGTCCTACAATGAGCAGTTCTTC. Its translation: CASSEGRTGESYNEQFF.

The chain carries TRBV28 and TRBJ1-5, with TRBD1 matching over 8 bases. Trimming at V came to 3 bases and at J to 4 bases, leaving 5 bases not matched to a gene. This CDR3 is built from 15 residues. Germline V gene lookup returns CDR1 MDHEN and CDR2 SYDVKM. The CDR3 sequence is CASSFTGGRNQPQHF. CDR3 bases: TGTGCCAGCAGTTTTACAGGGGGAAGGAATCAGCCCCAGCATTTT.

J is TRBJ2-7 and V is TRBV7-8; possibly TRBD2 for D (5 bases). The V and J ends lost 5 bases and 3 bases respectively, with 11 bases between them. Germline V gives CDR1 SGHVS, CDR2 FQNEAQ. This CDR3 has 13 residues. This chain's CDR3 is CASSAGLVYEQYF. CDR3 bases: TGTGCCAGCAGCGCGGGTTTGGTCTACGAGCAGTACTTC.

The chain has TRBV5-3 and TRBJ1-6; 10 bases are shared with TRBD1. TRBV5-3 is assigned to the ORF class and has an uncertain function. The CDR3 loop spans 17 amino acids. The J segment lost 2 bases and the V segment lost 4 bases, leaving 6 bases of the junction unmatched. The CDR3 sequence: CARSVTGGDPYNSPLHF. CDR3 DNA sequence: TGTGCCAGAAGCGTGACAGGGGGCGACCCCTATAATTCACCCCTCCACTTT.

The genes are TRBV5-1 and TRBJ2-5; D is possibly TRBD2 (5 bases). The CDR3 extends over 13 amino acids. The V gene lost 0 bases and the J gene lost 8 bases, with 11 bases spanning the gap. Looked up from germline, CDR1 is SGHRS and CDR2 is YFSETQ. The CDR3 region has the DNA TGCGCCAGCAGCTTGGCAACTAGTCGAACCCAGTACTTC. This sequence encodes CASSLATSRTQYF.

This rearrangement joins TRBV11-1 to TRBJ2-5; possible D gene TRBD2, 6 bases. Trimming shortened V by 5 bases and J by 2 bases, and 15 bases separated the two germline ends. This CDR3 is 15 amino acids long. Germline lookup yields CDR1 SGHAT and CDR2 FQDESV (reference sequence). This CDR3 is CASSPSGGWQETQYF. CDR3 DNA sequence: TGTGCCAGCAGCCCTAGTGGGGGGTGGCAAGAGACCCAGTACTTC.

This clone was observed a few times. This rearrangement joins TRBV24-1 to TRBJ1-2, with TRBD1 matching 11 bases. The V and J ends lost 6 bases and 9 bases, in that order; junction bases with no gene match: 5. Germline V gene data show CDR1 as KGHDR and CDR2 as SFDVKD. The CDR3 has 13 residues. Here the CDR3 reads CATSKRTGGSYTF. The CDR3 DNA reads as TGTGCCACCAGTAAAAGGACAGGGGGCAGCTACACCTTC.

This chain joins TRBV24-1 and TRBJ2-1, with 9 bases matching TRBD1. This CDR3 region has 18 residues. Unmatched junction bases numbered 12, after V lost 7 bases and J lost 0 bases. The germline V gene has CDR1 KGHDR and CDR2 SFDVKD. CDR3 protein: CATSPRDREVSSYNEQFF. The CDR3 region has the DNA TGTGCCACCAGCCCCCGGGACAGGGAGGTAAGCTCCTACAATGAGCAGTTCTTC.

This chain uses TRBV4-1 with TRBJ2-6; possible D gene TRBD1, 6 bases. V lost 4 bases and J lost 15, with 22 bases in between. The length of the CDR3 is 15 residues. The germline gives CDR1 MGHRA, CDR2 YSYEKL. The CDR3 protein is CASSRVGTSPAALTF. The CDR3 DNA reads TGCGCCAGCAGCCGCGTCGGGACAAGCCCTGCTGCCCTGACTTTC.

The genes are TRBV29-1 and TRBJ1-4; D is possibly TRBD1 (5 bases). CDR3 size: 11 residues. Looked up from germline, CDR1 is SQVTM and CDR2 is ANQGSEA. V was cut by 7 bases and J by 4 bases, with 7 bases left in between. CDR3 loop: CSGQLNEKLFF. DNA for the CDR3: TGCAGCGGACAGCTTAATGAAAAACTGTTTTTT.

This clone has only one observation. This rearrangement joins TRBV19 to TRBJ2-6, with D perhaps matching TRBD2 (5 bases). With 1 base removed from V and 0 bases from J, the gap between germline ends came to 13 bases. This CDR3 is built from 18 residues. Germline-derived CDR1 and CDR2 are LNHDA and SQIVND (reference sequence). In DNA, the CDR3 is TGTGCCAGTAGTATAGGCCAGGACTTATACTCTGGGGCCAACGTCCTGACTTTC. It yields the protein CASSIGQDLYSGANVLTF.